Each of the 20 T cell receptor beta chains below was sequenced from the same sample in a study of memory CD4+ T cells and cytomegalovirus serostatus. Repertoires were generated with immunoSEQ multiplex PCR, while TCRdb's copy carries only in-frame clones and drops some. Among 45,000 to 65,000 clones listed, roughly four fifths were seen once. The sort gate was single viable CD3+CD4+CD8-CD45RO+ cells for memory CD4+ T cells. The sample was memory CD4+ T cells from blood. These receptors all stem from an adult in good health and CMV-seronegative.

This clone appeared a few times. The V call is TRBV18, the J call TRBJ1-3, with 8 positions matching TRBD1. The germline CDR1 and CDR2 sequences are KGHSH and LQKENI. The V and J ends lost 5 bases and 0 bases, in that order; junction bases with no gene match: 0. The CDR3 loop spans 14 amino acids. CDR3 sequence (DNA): TGTGCCAGCTCAGGACAGGGCTCTGGAAACACCATATATTTT. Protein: CASSGQGSGNTIYF.

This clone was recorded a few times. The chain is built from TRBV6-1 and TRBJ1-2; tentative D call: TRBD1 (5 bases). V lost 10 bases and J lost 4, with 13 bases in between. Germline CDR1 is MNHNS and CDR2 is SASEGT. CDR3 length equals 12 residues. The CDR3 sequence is CATKQTAYGYTF. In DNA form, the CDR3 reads TGTGCCACCAAACAGACAGCCTATGGCTACACCTTC.

CDR3 bases: TGCAGTGCTAGACCAACGGACAGAGCTTTCTTT. It specifies CSARPTDRAFF. This chain links TRBV20-1 with TRBJ1-1; maybe TRBD1 (6 bases). This CDR3 is built from 11 residues. Germline loops: CDR1 DFQATT, CDR2 SNEGSKA (reference sequence). V lost 2 bases and J lost 10, with 11 bases in between.

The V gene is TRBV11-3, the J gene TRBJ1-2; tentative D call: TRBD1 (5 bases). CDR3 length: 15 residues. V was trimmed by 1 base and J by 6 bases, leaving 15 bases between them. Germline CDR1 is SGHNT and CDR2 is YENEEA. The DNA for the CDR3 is TGTGCCAGCAGCTTAGTGCCGGAGGGAGGGGATGGCTACACCTTC. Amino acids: CASSLVPEGGDGYTF.

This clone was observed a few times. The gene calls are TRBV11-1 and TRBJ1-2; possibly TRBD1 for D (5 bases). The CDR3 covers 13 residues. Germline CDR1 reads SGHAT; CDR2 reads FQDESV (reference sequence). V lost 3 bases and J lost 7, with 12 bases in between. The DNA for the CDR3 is TGTGCCAGCAGCTTGGCAGGGCCCAGTGGCTACACCTTC. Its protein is CASSLAGPSGYTF.

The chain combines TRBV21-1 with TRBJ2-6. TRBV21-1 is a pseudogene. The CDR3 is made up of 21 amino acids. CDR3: CASSKAVVKAVSGTGANVLTF. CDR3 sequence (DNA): TGTGCCAGCAGCAAAGCGGTGGTCAAAGCGGTTTCAGGGACCGGGGCCAACGTCCTGACTTTC.

The CDR3 DNA follows: TGTGCCAGCAGCTTGTCGCGGGGTCCTAGCACAGATACGCAGTATTTT. Protein sequence: CASSLSRGPSTDTQYF. The rearrangement joins TRBV5-6 to TRBJ2-3; the D gene is possibly TRBD2 (6 bases). The V end lost 1 base, the J end lost 0 bases, and 12 bases lay between the germline ends. The CDR3 covers 16 residues. The germline V gene has CDR1 SGHDT and CDR2 YYEEEE.

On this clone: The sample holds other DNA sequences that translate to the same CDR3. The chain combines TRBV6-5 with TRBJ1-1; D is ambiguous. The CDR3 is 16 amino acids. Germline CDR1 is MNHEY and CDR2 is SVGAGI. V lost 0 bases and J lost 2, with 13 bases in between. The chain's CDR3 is CASSYSSSGGNTEAFF. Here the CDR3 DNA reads TGTGCCAGCAGTTACTCGAGTAGTGGCGGCAACACTGAAGCTTTCTTT.

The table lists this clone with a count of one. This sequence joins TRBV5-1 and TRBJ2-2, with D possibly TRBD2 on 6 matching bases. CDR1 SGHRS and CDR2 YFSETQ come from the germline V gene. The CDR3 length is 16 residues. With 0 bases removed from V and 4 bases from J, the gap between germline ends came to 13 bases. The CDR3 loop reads CASSLDPRGGTGELFF. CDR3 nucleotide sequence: TGCGCCAGCAGCTTGGATCCGCGGGGCGGCACCGGGGAGCTGTTTTTT.

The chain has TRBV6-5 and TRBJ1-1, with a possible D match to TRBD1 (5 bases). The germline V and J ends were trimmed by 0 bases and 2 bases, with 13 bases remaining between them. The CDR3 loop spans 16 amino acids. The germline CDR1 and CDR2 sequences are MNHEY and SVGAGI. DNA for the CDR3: TGTGCCAGCAGTTACTCGGGACGGTTATCCAACACTGAAGCTTTCTTT. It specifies CASSYSGRLSNTEAFF.

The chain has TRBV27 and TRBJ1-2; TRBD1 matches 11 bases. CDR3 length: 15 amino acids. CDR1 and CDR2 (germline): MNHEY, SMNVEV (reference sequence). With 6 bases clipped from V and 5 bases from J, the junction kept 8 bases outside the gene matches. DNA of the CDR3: TGTGCCAGCAGGCGATCGGGACAGGGGGGATATGGCTACACCTTC. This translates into CASRRSGQGGYGYTF.

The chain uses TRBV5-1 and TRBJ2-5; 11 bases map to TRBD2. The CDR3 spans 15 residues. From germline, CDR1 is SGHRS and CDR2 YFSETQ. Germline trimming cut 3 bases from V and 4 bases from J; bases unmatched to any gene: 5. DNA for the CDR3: TGCGCCAGCAGCTCGACTAGCGGGGAGGGAGAGACCCAGTACTTC. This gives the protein CASSSTSGEGETQYF. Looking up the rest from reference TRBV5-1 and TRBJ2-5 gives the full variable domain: KAGVTQTPRYLIKTRGQQVTLSCSPISGHRSVSWYQQTPGQGLQFLFEYFSETQRNKGNFPGRFSGRQFSNSRSEMNVSTLELGDSALYLCASSSTSGEGETQYFGPGTRLLVL.

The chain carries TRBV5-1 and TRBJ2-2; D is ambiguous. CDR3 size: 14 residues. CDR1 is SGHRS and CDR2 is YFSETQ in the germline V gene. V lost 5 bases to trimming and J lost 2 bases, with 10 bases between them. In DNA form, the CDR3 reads TGCGCCAGCAGTGTCCAGCCCAACACCGGGGAGCTGTTTTTT. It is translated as CASSVQPNTGELFF.

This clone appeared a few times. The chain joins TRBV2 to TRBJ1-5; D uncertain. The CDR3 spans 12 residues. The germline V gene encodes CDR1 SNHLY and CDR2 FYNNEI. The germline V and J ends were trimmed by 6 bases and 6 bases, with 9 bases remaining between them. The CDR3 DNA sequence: TGTGCCAGCAGCGATCTCAGTCAGCCCCAGCATTTT. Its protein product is CASSDLSQPQHF.

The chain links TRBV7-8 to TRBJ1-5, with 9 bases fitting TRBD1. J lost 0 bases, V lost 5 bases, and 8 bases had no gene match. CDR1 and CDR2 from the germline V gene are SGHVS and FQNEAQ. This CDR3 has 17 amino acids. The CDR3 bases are TGTGCCAGCAGCCCTCGGGGACAGGGACTTAGCAATCAGCCCCAGCATTTT. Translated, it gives CASSPRGQGLSNQPQHF.

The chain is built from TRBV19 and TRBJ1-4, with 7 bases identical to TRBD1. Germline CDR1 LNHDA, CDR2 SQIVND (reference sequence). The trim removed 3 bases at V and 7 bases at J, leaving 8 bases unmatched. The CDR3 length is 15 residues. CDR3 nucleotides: TGTGCCAGTAGTATCTTGACTGCAGGGGGTGAAAAACTGTTTTTT. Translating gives CASSILTAGGEKLFF.

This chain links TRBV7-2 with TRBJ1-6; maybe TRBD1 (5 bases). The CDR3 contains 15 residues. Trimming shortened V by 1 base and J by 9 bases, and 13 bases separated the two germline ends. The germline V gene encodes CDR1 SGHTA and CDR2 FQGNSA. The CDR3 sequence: CASSLVGGGGSPLHF. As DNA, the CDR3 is TGTGCCAGCAGCTTAGTCGGGGGAGGAGGTTCACCCCTCCACTTT.

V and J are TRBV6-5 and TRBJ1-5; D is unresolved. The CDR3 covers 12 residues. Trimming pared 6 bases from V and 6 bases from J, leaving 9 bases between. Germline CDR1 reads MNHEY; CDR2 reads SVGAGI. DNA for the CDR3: TGTGCCAGCAGCCCCGACGGTCAGCCCCAGCATTTT. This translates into CASSPDGQPQHF.

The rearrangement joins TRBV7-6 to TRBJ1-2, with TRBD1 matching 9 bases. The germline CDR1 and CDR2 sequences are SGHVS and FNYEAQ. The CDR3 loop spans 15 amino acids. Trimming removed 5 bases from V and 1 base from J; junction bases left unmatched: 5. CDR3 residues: CASSVMTGGNYGYTF. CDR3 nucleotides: TGTGCCAGCAGCGTAATGACAGGGGGTAACTATGGCTACACCTTC.

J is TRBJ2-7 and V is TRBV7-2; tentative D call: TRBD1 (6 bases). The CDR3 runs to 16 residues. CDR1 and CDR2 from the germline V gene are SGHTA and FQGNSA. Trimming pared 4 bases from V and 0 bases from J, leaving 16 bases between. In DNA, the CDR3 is TGTGCCAGCAGCTCCCCCCCGGGACAATCCTCCTACGAGCAGTACTTC. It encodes CASSSPPGQSSYEQYF.